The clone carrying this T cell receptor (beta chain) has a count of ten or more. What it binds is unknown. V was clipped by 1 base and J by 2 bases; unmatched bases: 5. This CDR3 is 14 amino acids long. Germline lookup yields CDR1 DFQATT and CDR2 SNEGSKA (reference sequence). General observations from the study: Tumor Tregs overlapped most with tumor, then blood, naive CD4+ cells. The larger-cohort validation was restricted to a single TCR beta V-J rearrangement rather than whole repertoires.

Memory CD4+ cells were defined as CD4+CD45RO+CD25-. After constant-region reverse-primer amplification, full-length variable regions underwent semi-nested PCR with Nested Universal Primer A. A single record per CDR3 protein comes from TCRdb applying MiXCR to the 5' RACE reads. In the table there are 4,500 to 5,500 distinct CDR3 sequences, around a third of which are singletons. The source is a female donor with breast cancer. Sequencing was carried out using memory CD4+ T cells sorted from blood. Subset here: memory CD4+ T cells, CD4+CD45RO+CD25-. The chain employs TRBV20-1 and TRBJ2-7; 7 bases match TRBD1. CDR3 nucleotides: TGCAGTGCTAGAGCAGGACAGGCCCCCTACGAGCAGTACTTC. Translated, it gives CSARAGQAPYEQYF.